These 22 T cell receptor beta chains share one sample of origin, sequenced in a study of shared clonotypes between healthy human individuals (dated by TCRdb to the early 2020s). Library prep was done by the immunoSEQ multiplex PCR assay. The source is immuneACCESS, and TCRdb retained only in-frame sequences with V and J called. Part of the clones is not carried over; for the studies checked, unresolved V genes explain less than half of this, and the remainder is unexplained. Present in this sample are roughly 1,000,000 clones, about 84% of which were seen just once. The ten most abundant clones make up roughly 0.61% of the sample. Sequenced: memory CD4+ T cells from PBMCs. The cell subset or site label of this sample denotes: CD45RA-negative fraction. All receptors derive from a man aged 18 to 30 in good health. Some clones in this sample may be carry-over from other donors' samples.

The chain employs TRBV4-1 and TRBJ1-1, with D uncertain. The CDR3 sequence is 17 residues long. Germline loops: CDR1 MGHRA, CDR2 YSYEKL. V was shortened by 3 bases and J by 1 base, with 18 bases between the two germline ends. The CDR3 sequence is CASSQEKVLLGNTEAFF. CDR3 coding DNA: TGCGCCAGCAGCCAGGAAAAGGTTCTCTTAGGGAACACTGAAGCTTTCTTT.

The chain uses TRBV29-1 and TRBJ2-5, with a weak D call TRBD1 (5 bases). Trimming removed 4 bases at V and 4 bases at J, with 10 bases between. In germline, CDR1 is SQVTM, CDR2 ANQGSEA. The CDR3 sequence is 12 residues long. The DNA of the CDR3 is TGCAGCGTTGTCAGGGTCAGAGAGACCCAGTACTTC. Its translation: CSVVRVRETQYF.

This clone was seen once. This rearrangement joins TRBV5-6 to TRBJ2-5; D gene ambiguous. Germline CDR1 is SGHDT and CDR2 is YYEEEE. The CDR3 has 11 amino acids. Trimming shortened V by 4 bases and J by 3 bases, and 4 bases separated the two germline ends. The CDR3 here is CASSDEETQYF. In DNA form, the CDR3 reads TGTGCCAGCAGCGACGAAGAGACCCAGTACTTC.

The CDR3 spells CASSAQGSTGELFF. The CDR3 nucleotides are TGTGCCAGCAGCGCCCAGGGATCCACCGGGGAGCTGTTTTTT. The chain combines TRBV7-9 with TRBJ2-2; D is possibly TRBD1 (5 bases). The V gene's germline CDR1 is SEHNR and CDR2 FQNEAQ (reference sequence). V shed 5 bases and J shed 4 bases, with 11 bases lying between them. This CDR3 is 14 amino acids long.

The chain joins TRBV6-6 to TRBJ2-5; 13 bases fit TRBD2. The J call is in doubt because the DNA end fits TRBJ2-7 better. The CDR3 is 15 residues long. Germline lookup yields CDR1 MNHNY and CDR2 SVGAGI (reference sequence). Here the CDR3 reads CASRGTSGTSYEQYF. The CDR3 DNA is TGTGCCAGCAGGGGGACTAGCGGGACCTCCTACGAGCAGTACTTC.

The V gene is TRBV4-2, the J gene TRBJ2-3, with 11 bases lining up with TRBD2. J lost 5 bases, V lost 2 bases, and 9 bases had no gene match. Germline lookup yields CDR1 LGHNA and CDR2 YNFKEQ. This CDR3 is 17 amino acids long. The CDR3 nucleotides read TGTGCCAGCAGCCAAATCCTACTAGCGGGAGAGTTAGATACGCAGTATTTT. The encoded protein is CASSQILLAGELDTQYF.

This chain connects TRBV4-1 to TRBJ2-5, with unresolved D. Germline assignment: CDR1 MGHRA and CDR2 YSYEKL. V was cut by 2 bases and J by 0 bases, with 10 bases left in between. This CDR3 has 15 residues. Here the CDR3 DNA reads TGCGCCAGCAGCCAAATACTACCCTACCAAGAGACCCAGTACTTC. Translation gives CASSQILPYQETQYF.

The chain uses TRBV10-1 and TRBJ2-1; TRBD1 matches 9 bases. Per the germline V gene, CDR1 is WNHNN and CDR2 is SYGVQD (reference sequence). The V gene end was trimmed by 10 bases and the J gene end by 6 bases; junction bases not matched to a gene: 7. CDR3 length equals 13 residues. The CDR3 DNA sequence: TGCGCCATCACCGGGACAGGGAGCAATGAGCAGTTCTTC. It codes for CAITGTGSNEQFF.

The CDR3 sequence: CASSYSATGSSYEQYF. In DNA, the CDR3 is TGTGCCAGCAGTTACTCGGCGACGGGAAGCTCCTACGAGCAGTACTTC. V is TRBV6-6 and J is TRBJ2-7; D is perhaps TRBD2 (5 bases). CDR3 length: 16 residues. From germline, CDR1 is MNHNY and CDR2 SVGAGI (reference sequence). V lost 0 bases and J 0 bases, leaving 12 bases between the germline ends.

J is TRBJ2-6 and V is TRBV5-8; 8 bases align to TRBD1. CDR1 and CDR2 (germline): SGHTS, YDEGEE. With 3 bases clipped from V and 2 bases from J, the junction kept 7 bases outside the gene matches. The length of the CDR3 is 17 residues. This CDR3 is CASSSGQGGTGANVLTF. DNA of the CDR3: TGTGCCAGCAGCTCCGGACAGGGTGGGACTGGGGCCAACGTCCTGACTTTC.

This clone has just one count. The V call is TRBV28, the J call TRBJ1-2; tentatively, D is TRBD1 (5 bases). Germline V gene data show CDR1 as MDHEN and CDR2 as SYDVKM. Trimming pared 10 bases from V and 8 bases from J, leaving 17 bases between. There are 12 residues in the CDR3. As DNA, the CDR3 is TGTGCCACCTTTATTCAACGGACAGGCTACACCTTC. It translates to CATFIQRTGYTF.

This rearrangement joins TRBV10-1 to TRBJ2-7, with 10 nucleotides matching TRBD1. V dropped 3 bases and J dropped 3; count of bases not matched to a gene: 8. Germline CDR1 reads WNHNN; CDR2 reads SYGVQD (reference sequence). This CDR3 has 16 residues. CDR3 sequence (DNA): TGCGCCAGCAGTGACCACACCGGGACAGGGGTCTACGAGCAGTACTTC. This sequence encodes CASSDHTGTGVYEQYF.

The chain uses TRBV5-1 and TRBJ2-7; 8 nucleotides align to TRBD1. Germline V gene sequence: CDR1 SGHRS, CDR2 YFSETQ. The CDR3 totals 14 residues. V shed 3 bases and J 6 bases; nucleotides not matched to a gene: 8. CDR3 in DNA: TGCGCCAGCAGCTCGTTTGGACAGGGTTTCGAGCAGTACTTC. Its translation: CASSSFGQGFEQYF.

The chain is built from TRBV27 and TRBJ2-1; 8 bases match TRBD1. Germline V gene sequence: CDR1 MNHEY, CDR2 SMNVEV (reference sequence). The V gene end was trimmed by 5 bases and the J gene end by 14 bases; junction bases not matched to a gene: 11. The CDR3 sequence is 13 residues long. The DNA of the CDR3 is TGTGCCAGCAGTCTATACTCCGGGACAGGAGAGTTCTTC. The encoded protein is CASSLYSGTGEFF.

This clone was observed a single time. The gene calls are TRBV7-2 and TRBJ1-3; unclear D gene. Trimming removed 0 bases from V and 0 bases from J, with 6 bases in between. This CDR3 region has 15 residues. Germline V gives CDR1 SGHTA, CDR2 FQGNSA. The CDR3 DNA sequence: TGTGCCAGCAGCTTAGCCCACCACTCTGGAAACACCATATATTTT. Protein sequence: CASSLAHHSGNTIYF.

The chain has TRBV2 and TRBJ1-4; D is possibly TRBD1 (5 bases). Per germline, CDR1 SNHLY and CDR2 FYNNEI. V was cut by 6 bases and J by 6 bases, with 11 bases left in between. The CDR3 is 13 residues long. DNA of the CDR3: TGTGCCAGCAGGAGCCGGGGGGATGAAAAACTGTTTTTT. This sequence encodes CASRSRGDEKLFF.

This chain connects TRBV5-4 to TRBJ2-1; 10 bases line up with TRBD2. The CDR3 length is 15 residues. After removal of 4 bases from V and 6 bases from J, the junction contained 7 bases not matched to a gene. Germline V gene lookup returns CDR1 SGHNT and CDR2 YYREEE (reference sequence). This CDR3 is CASSLIAGGRNEQFF. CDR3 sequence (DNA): TGTGCCAGCAGCCTAATAGCGGGAGGACGCAATGAGCAGTTCTTC.

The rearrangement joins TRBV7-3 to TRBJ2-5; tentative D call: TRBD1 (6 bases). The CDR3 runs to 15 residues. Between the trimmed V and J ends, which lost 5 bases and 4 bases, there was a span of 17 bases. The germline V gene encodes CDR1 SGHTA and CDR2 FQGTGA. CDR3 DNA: TGTGCCAGCAGCCCAATAGGGGCCAGGGGAGAGACCCAGTACTTC. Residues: CASSPIGARGETQYF.

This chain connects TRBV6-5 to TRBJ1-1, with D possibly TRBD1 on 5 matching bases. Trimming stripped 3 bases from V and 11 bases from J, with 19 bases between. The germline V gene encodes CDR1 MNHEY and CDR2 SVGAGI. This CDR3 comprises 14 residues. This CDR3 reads CASSYGRNGGTAFF. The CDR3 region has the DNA TGTGCCAGCAGTTATGGCCGGAACGGGGGTACGGCTTTCTTT.

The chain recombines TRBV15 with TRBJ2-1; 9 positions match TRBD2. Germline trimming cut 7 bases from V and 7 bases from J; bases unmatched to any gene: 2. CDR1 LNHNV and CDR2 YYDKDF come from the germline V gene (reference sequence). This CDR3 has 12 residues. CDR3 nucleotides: TGTGCCACCAAGCGGGAGGCGAATGAGCAGTTCTTC. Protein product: CATKREANEQFF.

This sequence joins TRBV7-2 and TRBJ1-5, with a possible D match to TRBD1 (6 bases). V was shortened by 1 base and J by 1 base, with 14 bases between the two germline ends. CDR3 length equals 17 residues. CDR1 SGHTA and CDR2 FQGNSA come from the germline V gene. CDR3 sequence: CASSLGQGIRSNQPQHF. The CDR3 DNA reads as TGTGCCAGCAGCTTAGGTCAGGGGATCAGAAGCAATCAGCCCCAGCATTTT.

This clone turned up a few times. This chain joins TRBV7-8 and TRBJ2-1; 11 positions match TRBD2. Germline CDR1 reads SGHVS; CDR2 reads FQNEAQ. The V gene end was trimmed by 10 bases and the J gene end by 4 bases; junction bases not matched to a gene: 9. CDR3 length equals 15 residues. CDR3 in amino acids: CATGAGTSGYNEQFF. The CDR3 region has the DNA TGTGCCACAGGCGCCGGGACTAGCGGTTACAATGAGCAGTTCTTC. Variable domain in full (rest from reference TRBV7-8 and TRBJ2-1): GAGVSQSPRYKVAKRGQDVALRCDPISGHVSLFWYQQALGQGPEFLTYFQNEAQLDKSGLPSDRFFAERPEGSVSTLKIQRTQQEDSAVYLCATGAGTSGYNEQFFGPGTRLTVL.